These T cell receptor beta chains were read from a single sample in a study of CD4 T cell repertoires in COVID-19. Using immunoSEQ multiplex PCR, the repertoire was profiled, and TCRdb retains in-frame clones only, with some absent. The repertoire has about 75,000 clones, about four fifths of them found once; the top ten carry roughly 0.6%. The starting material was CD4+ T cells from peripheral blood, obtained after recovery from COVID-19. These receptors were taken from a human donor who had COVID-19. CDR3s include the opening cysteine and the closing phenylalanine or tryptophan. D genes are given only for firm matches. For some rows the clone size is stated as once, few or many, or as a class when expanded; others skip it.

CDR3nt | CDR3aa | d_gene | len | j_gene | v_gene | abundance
TGTGCCAGCAGCCTAGACGGGACAGAGTCACCCCTCCACTTT | CASSLDGTESPLHF | TRBD1 | 14 | TRBJ1-6 | TRBV7-9 | few
TGTGCCAGCAGTGAAGCGGGCGGGGGGGCCGGTGAGACCCAGTACTTC | CASSEAGGGAGETQYF | TRBD2 | 16 | TRBJ2-5 | TRBV6-1 | -
TGTGCCAGCAGCCGTGACAGGTACACTGAAGCTTTCTTT | CASSRDRYTEAFF | - | 13 | TRBJ1-1 | TRBV5-4 | -
TGCAGTGCCTTGACCTACAATGAGCAGTTCTTC | CSALTYNEQFF | - | 11 | TRBJ2-1 | TRBV20-1 | once
TGTGCCAGCAGCCTCCAACCCCTAAGCTCCTACGAGCAGTACTTC | CASSLQPLSSYEQYF | - | 15 | TRBJ2-7 | TRBV3-1/TRBV3-2 | few
TGTGCCAGCAGCGGGGACAATCTCAACATTCAGTACTTC | CASSGDNLNIQYF | - | 13 | TRBJ2-4 | TRBV5-4 | -
TGTGCCAGCAGGGGAGGCCTTACCTACGAGCAGTACTTC | CASRGGLTYEQYF | - | 13 | TRBJ2-7 | TRBV19 | many
TGTGCCAGCAGCCGAGGGAAAAACTACGAGCAGTACTTC | CASSRGKNYEQYF | - | 13 | TRBJ2-7 | TRBV7-2 | -
TGTGCCAGCAGCTGGCTTTTCGAGGGCCAAGAGACCCAGTACTTC | CASSWLFEGQETQYF | - | 15 | TRBJ2-5 | TRBV6-5 | -
TGTGCCAGCAAGGGCGGGGGGGAGACCCAGTACTTC | CASKGGGETQYF | TRBD2 | 12 | TRBJ2-5 | TRBV27 | -
TGTGCCAGCAGTGAATTGGTAGAAACCTACGAGCAGTACTTC | CASSELVETYEQYF | - | 14 | TRBJ2-7 | TRBV25-1 | -
TGTGCCAGCAGTGAAGCCCGGGACAGGAGCGAAGCTTTCTTT | CASSEARDRSEAFF | TRBD1 | 14 | TRBJ1-1 | TRBV6-1 | -
TGTGCCAGCAGCTTAGAGGCCAGGACCTACGAGCAGTACTTC | CASSLEARTYEQYF | - | 14 | TRBJ2-7 | TRBV7-8 | -
TGCGCCAGCAGCTTGGGTAACACCGGGGAGCTGTTTTTT | CASSLGNTGELFF | - | 13 | TRBJ2-2 | TRBV5-1 | -
TGTGCCAGCAGCTTATTTCAGGGGGGCACTGAAGCTTTCTTT | CASSLFQGGTEAFF | TRBD1 | 14 | TRBJ1-1 | TRBV7-2 | -
TGTGCCATCAGTGGACGGATCCCTGGCTATGGCTACACCTTC | CAISGRIPGYGYTF | - | 14 | TRBJ1-2 | TRBV10-3 | once
TGTGCCAGTAGTATCGGGCCCGACAGGGCACCGGGGGAGCAGTACTTC | CASSIGPDRAPGEQYF | TRBD1 | 16 | TRBJ2-7 | TRBV19 | -
TGTGCCAGCAGTGAAGTCGGACTAGCCCAGTTCTTC | CASSEVGLAQFF | TRBD2 | 12 | TRBJ2-1 | TRBV6-1 | -
TGTGCCAGCAGCTCCCCGGGACTAGCGGGATCCGGGGAGCTGTTTTTT | CASSSPGLAGSGELFF | TRBD2 | 16 | TRBJ2-2 | TRBV5-4 | -
TGCGCCAGCCGTCCGGGACAGCAATATCGGGAGACCCAGTACTTC | CASRPGQQYRETQYF | TRBD1 | 15 | TRBJ2-5 | TRBV5-1 | -
TGTGCCAGCAGCTGGGGGGGAGGGCAGTATTTT | CASSWGGGQYF | TRBD2 | 11 | TRBJ2-3 | TRBV7-7 | -
TGCGCCAGCAGCTTCGTCAGGTTGAACACTGAAGCTTTCTTT | CASSFVRLNTEAFF | - | 14 | TRBJ1-1 | TRBV5-1 | -
TGTGCCATCAGTCCAACTAGTACCACCGGGGAGCTGTTTTTT | CAISPTSTTGELFF | - | 14 | TRBJ2-2 | TRBV10-3 | once
TGTGCCAGCAGCCAGACTAGCTCGATTGTAGATACGCAGTATTTT | CASSQTSSIVDTQYF | TRBD2 | 15 | TRBJ2-3 | TRBV4-2 | -
TGTGCCAGCAGCCTCACGGAGGGCAGGCGCTATGGCTACACCTTC | CASSLTEGRRYGYTF | - | 15 | TRBJ1-2 | TRBV7-9 | -
TGTGCCAGCAGTTACGTAGACAGTGGTAGAAAACTGTTTTTT | CASSYVDSGRKLFF | - | 14 | TRBJ1-4 | TRBV6-6 | -
TGTGCCAGCAGTGGGGCAAAGGGCACCTACGAGCAGTACTTC | CASSGAKGTYEQYF | - | 14 | TRBJ2-7 | TRBV2 | -
TGTGCCAGCAGCTTGAGGCAGACTGCCCAGTACTTC | CASSLRQTAQYF | - | 12 | TRBJ2-5 | TRBV5-8 | once
TGTGCCAGCAGCTTTTCAGGGCTTGGTGGTGCTTTCTTT | CASSFSGLGGAFF | - | 13 | TRBJ1-1 | TRBV7-2 | -
TGCGCCAGTAGCGGGGGTAGCACAGATACGCAGTATTTT | CASSGGSTDTQYF | TRBD2 | 13 | TRBJ2-3 | TRBV5-1 | few
TGTGCCAGCAGTGAAGCACGGGTGGGATTCGGGTGCACCTTC | CASSEARVGFGCTF | - | 14 | TRBJ1-2 | TRBV2 | -
TGTGCCACCAGCAGAGATCCACTAGCGGGTAGTGAGCAGTTCTTC | CATSRDPLAGSEQFF | TRBD2 | 15 | TRBJ2-1 | TRBV15 | -
TGTGCCATCAGGGGACAGGGTGACTCTGGGGCCAACGTCCTGACTTTC | CAIRGQGDSGANVLTF | TRBD1 | 16 | TRBJ2-6 | TRBV10-3 | -
TGTGCCAGCAGTTCCGGAGATAATCAGCCCCAGCATTTT | CASSSGDNQPQHF | - | 13 | TRBJ1-5 | TRBV12-3/TRBV12-4 | -
TGCAGCGTTCTAGGACAGAAAGAGACCCAGTACTTC | CSVLGQKETQYF | - | 12 | TRBJ2-5 | TRBV29-1 | -
TGTGCCAGCAGTATCCCGGGACAGGTATATGGCTACACCTTC | CASSIPGQVYGYTF | TRBD1 | 14 | TRBJ1-2 | TRBV27 | -
TGTGCCAGCAGCCCAGGACGGGGCGGGGAGCTGTTTTTT | CASSPGRGGELFF | - | 13 | TRBJ2-2 | TRBV3-1/TRBV3-2 | -
TGTGCCAGCAGTTTAAGGTCTCCTAGTGTAGAGACCCAGTACTTC | CASSLRSPSVETQYF | - | 15 | TRBJ2-5 | TRBV28 | -
TGCGCCAGCAGCCCCCGATCGAATAGCGTGAGCACCGGGGAGCTGTTTTTT | CASSPRSNSVSTGELFF | - | 17 | TRBJ2-2 | TRBV5-1 | -
TGTGCCAGCAGCTCGGAGGGCTCTGGCTACACCTTC | CASSSEGSGYTF | - | 12 | TRBJ1-2 | TRBV5-5 | once
TGTGCCACCAGTGATACAGGGATGAACACCGGGGAGCTGTTTTTT | CATSDTGMNTGELFF | - | 15 | TRBJ2-2 | TRBV24-1 | -
TGTGCCAGCAGTCCACTAGCGGGTCAAAACCAAGAGACCCAGTACTTC | CASSPLAGQNQETQYF | TRBD2 | 16 | TRBJ2-5 | TRBV28 | -
TGTGCCAGCAGTTATGCGGGGAGGGCCAATGAGCAGTTCTTC | CASSYAGRANEQFF | TRBD2 | 14 | TRBJ2-1 | TRBV6-5 | -
TGCGCCAGCAGCCCGGAGCGGGGGGGAGACACAGATACGCAGTATTTT | CASSPERGGDTDTQYF | TRBD2 | 16 | TRBJ2-3 | TRBV5-1 | -
TGTGCCAGCAGTGAAGCCAAGGACAGAGTAAAGTTT | CASSEAKDRVKF | - | 12 | TRBJ1-6 | TRBV6-1 | few
TGCGCCAGCAGCCAAGAGGAGCGGGGGGCATCGCAGTTCTTC | CASSQEERGASQFF | TRBD2 | 14 | TRBJ2-1 | TRBV4-1 | -
TGCGCCAGCAGCTTGGACACTTCGAGGGGCTACACCTTC | CASSLDTSRGYTF | - | 13 | TRBJ1-2 | TRBV5-1 | -
TGTGCCAGCTCATCGACAGGGAGGACTAATGAAAAACTGTTTTTT | CASSSTGRTNEKLFF | TRBD1 | 15 | TRBJ1-4 | TRBV18 | -
TGTGCCACCAGCCGAGACATAAGCTCCTACAATGAGCAGTTCTTC | CATSRDISSYNEQFF | - | 15 | TRBJ2-1 | TRBV15 | -
TGTGCCAGCAGTCCCGGACCCAGAGGGTATGGCTACACCTTC | CASSPGPRGYGYTF | - | 14 | TRBJ1-2 | TRBV6-5 | -
TGCACCAGCAGCCAAGAAGAGGGAACTTTTAGCAATCAGCCCCAGCATTTT | CTSSQEEGTFSNQPQHF | - | 17 | TRBJ1-5 | TRBV1 | -
TGCGCCAGCAGACTCGGGACTGTCAATGAAAAACTGTTTTTT | CASRLGTVNEKLFF | - | 14 | TRBJ1-4 | TRBV5-1 | few
TGTGCCACCAGCAGAGACGGGGGCAGCAACTATGGCTACACCTTC | CATSRDGGSNYGYTF | - | 15 | TRBJ1-2 | TRBV15 | -